These 25 T cell receptor beta chains share one sample of origin, sequenced in a study of spatial heterogeneity in lung cancer. As to time point: blood at routine non-recurrence follow-up after resection. TCRdb re-analysed the 5' RACE reads in MiXCR, keeping a single row per CDR3 protein. The repertoire holds 49,000 or so distinct CDR3 sequences, roughly 12% seen once, with roughly 32% in the top ten. This specimen was PBMCs, taken at follow-up. The receptors here all came from a male donor with early-stage non-small cell lung cancer.

The chain has TRBV2 and TRBJ2-5; 9 bases agree with TRBD1. Trimming cost V 1 base and J 5 bases; bases outside gene matches: 14. The CDR3 has 18 amino acids. The germline V gene has CDR1 SNHLY and CDR2 FYNNEI. The CDR3 is CASSEVPPGQGVRETQYF. The CDR3 coding sequence is TGTGCCAGCAGTGAAGTCCCACCGGGACAGGGTGTCCGGGAGACCCAGTACTTC.

The chain carries TRBV19 and TRBJ2-7, with D possibly matching TRBD1 (5 bases). V shed 3 bases and J shed 2 bases, with 17 bases lying between them. The germline V gene has CDR1 LNHDA and CDR2 SQIVND (reference sequence). The CDR3 runs 16 residues. This chain's CDR3 is CASSIHPTQGTYEQYF. The DNA of the CDR3 is TGTGCCAGTAGTATTCACCCAACGCAGGGTACCTACGAGCAGTACTTC. The entire variable domain, with the rest obtained from reference TRBV19 and TRBJ2-7, is as follows: DGGITQSPKYLFRKEGQNVTLSCEQNLNHDAMYWYRQDPGQGLRLIYYSQIVNDFQKGDIAEGYSVSREKKESFPLTVTSAQKNPTAFYLCASSIHPTQGTYEQYFGPGTRLTVT.

The CDR3 loop reads CASSWGQGSRTSLYEQYF. The CDR3 DNA follows: TGTGCCAGCAGCTGGGGACAGGGTAGTAGGACTAGCCTCTACGAGCAGTACTTC. The V call is TRBV6-5, the J call TRBJ2-7; the D gene is possibly TRBD1 (9 bases). In germline, CDR1 is MNHEY, CDR2 SVGAGI. The length of the CDR3 is 18 residues. Between the trimmed V and J ends, which lost 6 bases and 3 bases, there was a span of 27 bases.

There are many counts of this clonotype. V is TRBV6-5 and J is TRBJ1-2, with TRBD1 matching over 10 bases. CDR1 is MNHEY, CDR2 SVGAGI, per germline. The CDR3 spans 14 residues. V gave up 8 bases and J gave up 2 bases; unmatched junction bases: 5. CDR3 in amino acids: CASARDRGNYGYTF. CDR3 DNA: TGTGCCAGCGCCAGGGACAGGGGCAACTATGGCTACACCTTC.

The rearrangement links TRBV30 to TRBJ1-2, with D unclear. The CDR3 runs to 16 residues. Trimming removed 2 bases at V and 6 bases at J, with 22 bases between. CDR1 is GTSNPN and CDR2 is SVGIG in the germline V gene (reference sequence). The CDR3 nucleotides are TGTGCCTGGAGTAGAAGGTACGACCTCGAAGGACATGGCTACACCTTC. Its protein is CAWSRRYDLEGHGYTF.

The chain uses TRBV19 and TRBJ1-2; 8 nucleotides match TRBD1. Germline trimming cut 7 bases from V and 9 bases from J; bases unmatched to any gene: 10. The CDR3 spans 13 residues. Germline V gene lookup returns CDR1 LNHDA and CDR2 SQIVND (reference sequence). CDR3 nucleotide sequence: TGTGCCAGTACCCCGGGACAGGAGTTGAGCTACACCTTC. Translation gives CASTPGQELSYTF. Full variable domain (missing parts from reference TRBV19 and TRBJ1-2): DGGITQSPKYLFRKEGQNVTLSCEQNLNHDAMYWYRQDPGQGLRLIYYSQIVNDFQKGDIAEGYSVSREKKESFPLTVTSAQKNPTAFYLCASTPGQELSYTFGSGTRLTVV.

This clonotype is classed as medium-sized. The chain recombines TRBV29-1 with TRBJ2-6, with TRBD1 matching 8 bases. CDR1 is SQVTM and CDR2 is ANQGSEA in the germline V gene. The V segment lost 6 bases and the J segment 2 bases; nucleotides outside the gene matches: 3. This CDR3 has 14 residues. The CDR3: CSVSRGPGANVLTF. The DNA of the CDR3 is TGCAGCGTCAGCAGGGGGCCTGGGGCCAACGTCCTGACTTTC. The variable domain in full, with the rest retrieved from reference TRBV29-1 and TRBJ2-6, is SAVISQKPSRDICQRGTSLTIQCQVDSQVTMMFWYRQQPGQSLTLIATANQGSEATYESGFVIDKFPISRPNLTFSTLTVSNMSPEDSSIYLCSVSRGPGANVLTFGAGSRLTVL.

This clonotype was counted at least ten times. V gene TRBV12-3 or TRBV12-4 combines with J gene TRBJ2-5; 8 bases fit TRBD1. There are 14 residues in the CDR3. V gave up 8 bases and J gave up 7 bases; unmatched junction bases: 12. The CDR3 coding sequence is TGTGCCAGCGGGTGGACAGGGATTGTTGGGACCCAGTACTTC. Protein product: CASGWTGIVGTQYF.

This clonotype came up many times. The chain has TRBV18 and TRBJ1-1, with D possibly TRBD1 on 6 matching bases. The length of the CDR3 is 16 residues. V was trimmed by 2 bases and J by 0 bases, leaving 13 bases between them. Looked up from germline, CDR1 is KGHSH and CDR2 is LQKENI. The CDR3 coding sequence is TGTGCCAGCTCACCATTCAACAGGGAAATGAACACTGAAGCTTTCTTT. Translated, it gives CASSPFNREMNTEAFF.

This clonotype was observed many times. CDR3 residues: CASSHVGAGTNYGYTF. The CDR3 coding sequence is TGCGCCAGCAGCCATGTGGGAGCAGGCACCAACTATGGCTACACCTTC. The V gene is TRBV4-3, the J gene TRBJ1-2; D uncertain. The V end was cut by 3 bases, the J end by 2 bases, with 16 bases between. The CDR3 extends over 16 amino acids. The germline CDR1 and CDR2 sequences are LGHNA and YSLEER.

This clonotype occurred many times. The chain joins TRBV12-3 or TRBV12-4 to TRBJ2-3, with 9 bases identical to TRBD1. The V and J ends lost 2 bases and 5 bases, in that order; junction bases with no gene match: 5. This CDR3 is 15 amino acids long. The chain's CDR3 is CASSLRGQGVDTQYF. The CDR3 DNA reads as TGTGCCAGCAGTTTACGGGGACAGGGCGTAGATACGCAGTATTTT.

This clonotype was recorded at least ten times. The V call is TRBV29-1, the J call TRBJ2-5; weak D call: TRBD1 (6 bases). The CDR3 is made up of 11 amino acids. Germline V gene data show CDR1 as SQVTM and CDR2 as ANQGSEA. The V gene lost 5 bases and the J gene lost 4 bases, with 8 bases spanning the gap. As DNA, the CDR3 is TGCAGCGTTTGGGACACAGAGACCCAGTACTTC. It codes for CSVWDTETQYF.

This clonotype was counted many times. The genes are TRBV4-3 and TRBJ2-6; TRBD2 might be the D (5 bases). This CDR3 spans 17 amino acids. The V end was cut by 0 bases, the J end by 1 base, with 10 bases between. Germline lookup yields CDR1 LGHNA and CDR2 YSLEER. CDR3 in amino acids: CASSQDIRTSGANVLTF. In DNA, the CDR3 is TGCGCCAGCAGCCAAGATATAAGGACTTCTGGGGCCAACGTCCTGACTTTC.

This clonotype appeared many times. The rearrangement joins TRBV12-3 or TRBV12-4 to TRBJ1-2, with D possibly being TRBD1 (5 bases). V was clipped by 5 bases and J by 7 bases, with 14 bases between them. There are 13 residues in the CDR3. The CDR3 nucleotides read TGTGCCAGCAGTCCCCGGGGCCTGGCTGGCTACACCTTC. Protein sequence: CASSPRGLAGYTF.

V is TRBV28 and J is TRBJ1-2; D gene uncertain. Trimming shortened V by 7 bases and J by 4 bases, and 16 bases separated the two germline ends. The CDR3 runs to 14 residues. Germline assignment: CDR1 MDHEN and CDR2 SYDVKM. CDR3 bases: TGTGCCAGCAACGTCCGGGCAGGCGCCTATGGCTACACCTTC. Translating gives CASNVRAGAYGYTF.

The V call is TRBV4-3, the J call TRBJ2-7, with 8 bases matching TRBD1. The V segment lost 3 bases and the J segment 0 bases; nucleotides outside the gene matches: 7. The CDR3 covers 16 residues. Germline assignment: CDR1 LGHNA and CDR2 YSLEER. The CDR3 is CASSHYTGGSSYEQYF. In DNA, the CDR3 is TGCGCCAGCAGCCATTATACAGGGGGAAGCTCCTACGAGCAGTACTTC.

The V and J genes are TRBV7-9 and TRBJ1-2; a weak D match, TRBD1 (5 bases). CDR3 length: 12 residues. Germline loops: CDR1 SEHNR, CDR2 FQNEAQ (reference sequence). V was cut by 5 bases and J by 6 bases, with 10 bases left in between. The CDR3 DNA reads as TGTGCCAGCAGCCCGGACAATGATGGCTACACCTTC. Translating it yields CASSPDNDGYTF.

This clonotype has a count of ten or more. The chain is built from TRBV30 and TRBJ1-5; maybe TRBD1 (5 bases). Trimming pared 0 bases from V and 10 bases from J, leaving 16 bases between. This CDR3 has 14 residues. CDR1 is GTSNPN and CDR2 is SVGIG in the germline V gene (reference sequence). The CDR3, as DNA: TGTGCCTGGAGTGTCGGGGCCCCCCCAGGCCCCCAGCATTTT. This translates into CAWSVGAPPGPQHF.

The sample holds many counts of this clonotype. The chain uses TRBV7-8 and TRBJ2-3, with 7 bases aligning to TRBD2. Per the germline V gene, CDR1 is SGHVS and CDR2 is FQNEAQ. The length of the CDR3 is 14 residues. Trimming removed 7 bases from V and 2 bases from J; junction bases left unmatched: 6. The CDR3 DNA follows: TGTGCCAGCATGGGGGGGGAGCTCACAGATACGCAGTATTTT. Amino acids: CASMGGELTDTQYF.

This clonotype appeared many times. CDR3 sequence reads: CSAQRGQGREQYF. CDR3 bases: TGCAGTGCCCAAAGGGGGCAGGGCCGGGAGCAGTACTTC. The rearrangement joins TRBV20-1 to TRBJ2-7, with 7 bases matching TRBD1. Germline-derived CDR1 and CDR2 are DFQATT and SNEGSKA (reference sequence). V shed 6 bases and J 7 bases; nucleotides not matched to a gene: 12. The CDR3 is made up of 13 amino acids.

At least ten counts were recorded for this clonotype. The chain recombines TRBV11-2 with TRBJ2-3; possible D gene TRBD1, 5 bases. This CDR3 spans 13 amino acids. Trimming removed 1 base at V and 5 bases at J, with 7 bases between. Germline loops: CDR1 SGHAT, CDR2 FQNNGV. In DNA, the CDR3 is TGTGCCAGCAGCTTAGCAGGGAAAGATACGCAGTATTTT. It yields the protein CASSLAGKDTQYF.

This clonotype showed up just a few times. This sequence joins TRBV5-4 and TRBJ2-1; 11 bases line up with TRBD2. V trimming: 1 base; J trimming: 7 bases; junction bases outside the gene matches: 7. Germline loops: CDR1 SGHNT, CDR2 YYREEE (reference sequence). The CDR3 length is 16 residues. In DNA form, the CDR3 reads TGTGCCAGCAGCTTGAATAGCGGGGGGGCGTTGAATGAGCAGTTCTTC. Translated: CASSLNSGGALNEQFF. The full variable domain, in which reference TRBV5-4 and TRBJ2-1 provide the parts outside the CDR3, is ETGVTQSPTHLIKTRGQQVTLRCSSQSGHNTVSWYQQALGQGPQFIFQYYREEENGRGNFPPRFSGLQFPNYSSELNVNALELDDSALYLCASSLNSGGALNEQFFGPGTRLTVL.

Ten or more counts support this clonotype. This chain connects TRBV14 to TRBJ2-3; D remains unclear. CDR1 SGHDN and CDR2 FVKESK come from the germline V gene. The V and J ends lost 4 bases and 1 base respectively, with 9 bases between them. The length of the CDR3 is 14 residues. Written as DNA, the CDR3 is TGTGCCAGCAGCCCAACCGAGGGCACAGATACGCAGTATTTT. The encoded protein is CASSPTEGTDTQYF.

This clonotype has more than one count but fewer than ten. V usage is TRBV29-1 and J usage is TRBJ2-2; D ambiguous. Deletions cut 5 bases from V and 4 bases from J, with 5 bases between. CDR1 SQVTM and CDR2 ANQGSEA come from the germline V gene. The CDR3 has 11 residues. The CDR3 loop is CSVYITGELFF. The CDR3 DNA follows: TGCAGCGTTTATATCACCGGGGAGCTGTTTTTT.

This clonotype came up a few times. The rearrangement uses TRBV18 and TRBJ1-6, with TRBD1 identical over 9 bases. CDR3 size: 15 residues. Germline lookup yields CDR1 KGHSH and CDR2 LQKENI. V trimming: 3 bases; J trimming: 8 bases; junction bases outside the gene matches: 5. The CDR3 coding sequence is TGTGCCAGCTCACCCGGAAGGACAGGGGATTCACCCCTCCACTTT. Translated: CASSPGRTGDSPLHF.